The entry below gives a single TCR beta chain sequence along with its context. No antigen is known for it. No base-level quality is on record; no much larger clone is a single base apart. Library prep was done by the immunoSEQ multiplex PCR assay. TCRbeta CDR3 sequencing was carried out by an external provider as a commercial service. The study's processing was this. The analyses relied on productive nucleotide sequences along with amino acid sequences obtained through in silico translation. Diversity was measured with Renyi entropy across alpha values, using the median of 200 repeated subsamples to equalise sample size. Pairwise repertoire distance was calculated as one minus the Chao-modified Jaccard index to correct for under-sampling and was used for clustering. Frequency-weighted overlap with synovial clonotypes was calculated across 200 sample sizes, using 200 draws without replacement for each, and the value reported was the one at the size of the smaller sample. The immuneACCESS repertoire file appears here via TCRdb, limited to in-frame rearrangements. These files lack a portion of the clones; in checked studies, under half of the deficit traces to unresolved V genes, and the cause of the others is not known. V and J calls and clone size are copied from that table; D and trimming were computed from the DNA. This sample is represented by 2,500 to 3,000 clones; approximately 90% of them were singletons. Around 3.2% of the sample is taken by the ten largest.

The data belong to a study of circulating and synovial CD4+ cells in juvenile arthritis (dated by TCRdb to the mid-2010s). In terms of the full investigation: TCRbeta CDR3 repertoires of circulating HLA-DR+ CD4 T cells, bulk blood CD4 T cells and synovial CD4 T cells were compared within each patient. The goal of the repertoire sequencing was to confirm that synovial clonotypes were enriched in a circulating synovial-like CD4 T cell subset. The paper's findings and limits, for the study overall: Synovial and circulating pathogenic-like lymphocyte repertoires were less diverse than bulk blood CD4 repertoires, with some CPL samples as oligoclonal as synovium. Because T cell genome counts differed by at least an order of magnitude between CPL and bulk blood CD4 samples, sample-size effects were addressed. Circulating pathogenic-like lymphocytes clustered with synovial T cells and shared a substantially higher fraction of CDR3 sequences with synovium than bulk blood. The difference between circulating pathogenic-like lymphocytes and bulk blood T cells was not detected by traditional Vbeta family usage analysis. Since overlap with synovium went up as sequencing depth increased, the measured fractions of shared clonotypes likely underestimated the full repertoire overlap.

The sequenced samples came from patients who had active juvenile idiopathic arthritis. Circulating pathogenic-like lymphocytes were obtained from less than 10 mL of blood per patient. Circulating pathogenic-like lymphocytes were sorted from peripheral blood mononuclear cells as HLA-DR+CD14-CD3+CD4+CD25low/- cells. Sorting was carried out immediately after cells were thawed, and dead cells were excluded with Live/Dead Fixable Near-IR Stain. HLA-DR was selected as the sorting marker because HLA-DR is a surface protein that apparently lacks signalling activity in T cells. The sequenced material came from HLA-DR+ CD4+ T cells from blood. This specimen's cell subset or site label, interpreted: circulating pathogenic-like lymphocytes, sorted as HLA-DR+CD14-CD3+CD4+CD25low/- blood T cells. The sequence was collected from a human donor with juvenile idiopathic arthritis.

The encoded CDR3 is CASSLSQGFSQETQYF. The bases are TGTGCCAGCAGCTTATCGCAGGGGTTTTCACAAGAGACCCAGTACTTC. Recombination connected TRBV5-6 to TRBJ2-5, and the D gene may be TRBD1, 6 bases matching. The trim is 2 bases for V and 2 bases for J, with a gap of 16 bases between the germline ends. Reading from cysteine to phenylalanine, the CDR3 counts 16 amino acids. Only the CDR3 portion is preserved as DNA: 48 bases, with reading frame beginning at the first base. The germline V gene sets CDR1 to SGHDT and CDR2 to YYEEEE.